The following is a T cell receptor beta chain sequence with its context. The sample comes from a study of blood T cell repertoires in COVID-19. Data came from immunoSEQ multiplex PCR; TCRdb stores just in-frame clones and leaves some out. The sample lists roughly 41,000 clones; 85% to 90% were seen once. This CDR3 has 16 amino acids. V was pared by 0 bases and J by 7 bases, with 9 bases of the junction left unmatched. CDR1 SGHRS and CDR2 YFSETQ come from the germline V gene. The TCR originated in a human donor in a cohort sampled during active COVID-19. Sample: peripheral blood. This chain uses TRBV5-1 with TRBJ1-4, with 7 bases lining up with TRBD1. The CDR3 is CASSLGNRGNLEKLFF. The CDR3 DNA sequence: TGCGCCAGCAGCTTGGGCAACAGGGGAAACCTTGAAAAACTGTTTTTT.